The present T cell receptor beta chain was sequenced within a study of T cell changes during pregnancy in multiple sclerosis. Here immunoSEQ multiplex PCR was the method, and the copy in TCRdb shows in-frame clones only, minus some. Of about 68,000 clones listed, 90% were seen once; the top ten hold around 1.6%. Trimming cost V 6 bases and J 10 bases, with 13 bases left between them. The CDR3 has 11 amino acids. The V gene's germline CDR1 is DFQATT and CDR2 SNEGSKA (reference sequence). This TCR was sampled from a female donor with multiple sclerosis, enrolled in a pregnancy study. This specimen was peripheral blood, taken in the third trimester of pregnancy. V gene TRBV20-1 combines with J gene TRBJ2-1; D may be TRBD2 (6 bases). CDR3 in amino acids: CSATPREEQFF. DNA for the CDR3: TGCAGTGCGACGCCCCGGGAGGAGCAGTTCTTC.